This entry features one T cell receptor beta chain sequence. The antigen is undetermined. This entry belongs to a study of pediatric ulcerative colitis. The study's findings and limits: Ulcerative colitis patients shared more blood-rectal clones than controls. No controls had the two rectal clonotypes shared by ulcerative colitis patients.

This was a survey-level run. Each sample received Survey-level depth of up to 500,000 reads. Measured with immunoSEQ multiplex PCR; TCRdb has only the in-frame clones, and not every one. There are approximately 30,000 clones in the sample; about four fifths occur only once, and over 3.5% lies in the top ten. Trimming cost V 4 bases and J 0 bases; bases outside gene matches: 9. The CDR3 is 17 amino acids. Germline V gene lookup returns CDR1 MNHEY and CDR2 SMNVEV (reference sequence). Sequences were obtained from blood. This rearrangement joins TRBV27 to TRBJ2-1; 7 nucleotides agree with TRBD2. This TCR was recovered from a boy younger than 18 with severe ulcerative colitis. In DNA form, the CDR3 reads TGTGCCAGCAGTTCCCTGGGGGGGGTAAGCTCCTACAATGAGCAGTTCTTC. Protein product: CASSSLGGVSSYNEQFF.